The 23 T cell receptor beta chains below were found in one sample sequenced in a study of identical twins. MiXCR, run by TCRdb on the 5' RACE reads, gives a single entry per CDR3 protein. The sample lists more than 1.5 million distinct CDR3 sequences; 32% were seen once. Sample: cord blood. These TCRs come from a newborn girl in good health.

This clonotype was counted ten times or more. The V gene is TRBV27, the J gene TRBJ2-7, with 9 bases fitting TRBD1. CDR1 MNHEY and CDR2 SMNVEV come from the germline V gene (reference sequence). V lost 5 bases and J lost 4; bases outside the gene matches: 6. The CDR3 has 14 residues. The CDR3 coding sequence is TGTGCCAGCAGTCCAGGGACAGGGATGTACGAGCAGTACTTC. Its protein product is CASSPGTGMYEQYF.

The CDR3 is CSASIWPSGELFF. The CDR3 DNA reads as TGCAGTGCTAGTATTTGGCCGTCCGGGGAGCTGTTTTTT. The chain couples TRBV20-1 to TRBJ2-2; unclear D gene. The V and J ends lost 3 bases and 6 bases respectively, with 11 bases between them. The CDR3 consists of 13 residues. Germline CDR1 and CDR2: DFQATT and SNEGSKA (reference sequence).

This sequence joins TRBV28 and TRBJ1-6; D possibly corresponds to TRBD1 (6 bases). This CDR3 comprises 16 residues. The germline V gene has CDR1 MDHEN and CDR2 SYDVKM. V was shortened by 4 bases and J by 4 bases, with 14 bases between the two germline ends. CDR3 DNA: TGTGCCAGCAGTTCGTCGCAACAGGGTTATAATTCACCCCTCCACTTT. Translated: CASSSSQQGYNSPLHF.

Worth noting for this clonotype: At one boundary the junction diverges from the germline segment, which might be a read error. The chain couples TRBV20-1 to TRBJ2-3, with 12 bases that match TRBD2. The germline gives CDR1 DFQATT, CDR2 SNEGSKA (reference sequence). The CDR3 totals 14 residues. The CDR3 DNA reads as TGCAGTGCTCTAGCGGGGGGGCCCACAGATATGCAGTATTTT. Translated: CSALAGGPTDMQYF.

The chain has TRBV7-9 and TRBJ2-1, with 13 positions matching TRBD2. Germline CDR1 SEHNR, CDR2 FQNEAQ (reference sequence). CDR3 size: 19 residues. V gave up 6 bases and J gave up 4 bases; unmatched junction bases: 15. In DNA, the CDR3 is TGTGCCAGCAGTCGGACTAGCGGGAGAACCTTTTCCGTTTACAATGAGCAGTTCTTC. It codes for CASSRTSGRTFSVYNEQFF.

The V and J genes are TRBV2 and TRBJ2-2; no clear D gene. CDR1 is SNHLY, CDR2 FYNNEI, per germline. The CDR3 extends over 15 amino acids. The germline V and J ends were trimmed by 6 bases and 0 bases, with 11 bases remaining between them. CDR3 nucleotides: TGTGCCAGCAGGGTCGACGTAACGAACACCGGGGAGCTGTTTTTT. This codes for CASRVDVTNTGELFF. The whole variable domain, remainder taken from reference TRBV2 and TRBJ2-2, is EPEVTQTPSHQVTQMGQEVILRCVPISNHLYFYWYRQILGQKVEFLVSFYNNEISEKSEIFDDQFSVERPDGSNFTLKIRSTKLEDSAMYFCASRVDVTNTGELFFGEGSRLTVL.

This clonotype appeared many times. The chain employs TRBV4-2 and TRBJ2-4, with D perhaps TRBD2 (5 bases). The V gene's germline CDR1 is LGHNA and CDR2 YNFKEQ. The V end was cut by 0 bases, the J end by 13 bases, with 10 bases between. The CDR3 is 12 residues long. CDR3 sequence (DNA): TGTGCCAGCAGCCAAGATCCTAGGGAGCAGTACTTC. It yields the protein CASSQDPREQYF.

This clonotype came up a few times. The chain has TRBV29-1 and TRBJ1-1; 7 bases are a match to TRBD1. J gave up 1 base and V 6 bases, and 5 bases lay outside the gene matches. Germline CDR1 is SQVTM and CDR2 is ANQGSEA. The CDR3 spans 13 residues. The CDR3 protein is CSVRQGANTEAFF. DNA of the CDR3: TGCAGCGTACGACAGGGCGCGAACACTGAAGCTTTCTTT. The entire variable domain, with the rest obtained from reference TRBV29-1 and TRBJ1-1, is as follows: SAVISQKPSRDICQRGTSLTIQCQVDSQVTMMFWYRQQPGQSLTLIATANQGSEATYESGFVIDKFPISRPNLTFSTLTVSNMSPEDSSIYLCSVRQGANTEAFFGQGTRLTVV.

As to this clonotype: A read error may account for a junction end that differs from germline. This chain connects TRBV5-8 to TRBJ2-3; possibly TRBD1 or TRBD2 for D (5 bases each). The CDR3 sequence is 15 residues long. Germline V gives CDR1 SGHTS, CDR2 YDEGEE. The CDR3 bases are TGTGCCAGCAGCTTGGCCACGGGACGCACGGATACGCAGTATTTT. Residues: CASSLATGRTDTQYF.

Concerning this clonotype: At one of its ends the junction is not consistent with the germline gene, which may arise from a read error. The rearrangement links TRBV12-3 or TRBV12-4 to TRBJ2-3; 9 bases agree with TRBD2. This CDR3 is 16 amino acids long. The CDR3 DNA follows: TGTGACAGCAGTTTACGCGGGGGGGACAGCACAGATACGCAGTATTTT. Residues: CDSSLRGGDSTDTQYF.

The chain recombines TRBV20-1 with TRBJ1-5; a weak D match, TRBD1 (5 bases). In germline, CDR1 is DFQATT, CDR2 SNEGSKA (reference sequence). Trimming stripped 3 bases from V and 3 bases from J, with 9 bases between. The CDR3 is 13 residues long. CDR3 sequence (DNA): TGCAGTGCTAGTGGGACGGTCAATCAGCCCCAGCATTTT. It specifies CSASGTVNQPQHF.

This clonotype was detected only a few times. The J gene is TRBJ2-1, the V gene TRBV7-9; 8 positions match TRBD2. The CDR3 consists of 16 residues. Germline CDR1 and CDR2: SEHNR and FQNEAQ (reference sequence). V shed 2 bases and J 6 bases; nucleotides not matched to a gene: 9. The CDR3 spells CASSLYGTRTPNEQFF. The CDR3 region has the DNA TGTGCCAGCAGCTTATACGGGACTAGGACCCCCAATGAGCAGTTCTTC.

Note on this clonotype: It differs at one base from a far larger clone, so likely a read error. The chain has TRBV6-5 and TRBJ2-5; 11 positions match TRBD2. Germline V gene data show CDR1 as MNHEY and CDR2 as SVGAGI. The CDR3 is 13 residues long. DNA of the CDR3: TGTGTCAGCAGTGGACTAGCGGGAGAGACCCAGTACTTC. Translated, it gives CVSSGLAGETQYF.

The chain uses TRBV27 and TRBJ1-4, with 8 bases that match TRBD1. Per the germline V gene, CDR1 is MNHEY and CDR2 is SMNVEV (reference sequence). V trimming: 5 bases; J trimming: 7 bases; junction bases outside the gene matches: 15. The CDR3 length is 17 residues. The CDR3: CASSTKDRVGLREKLFF. For the CDR3, the DNA is TGTGCCAGCAGTACTAAGGACAGGGTCGGACTTCGTGAAAAACTGTTTTTT.

The chain couples TRBV11-2 to TRBJ2-1, with D possibly being TRBD2 (6 bases). The V end was cut by 6 bases, the J end by 4 bases, with 16 bases between. From germline, CDR1 is SGHAT and CDR2 FQNNGV. The CDR3 length is 15 residues. The CDR3 nucleotides read TGTGCCAGCAGGGAAATCCGGGGGTCTTACAATGAGCAGTTCTTC. Its translation is CASREIRGSYNEQFF.

This clonotype has only a few counts. This chain joins TRBV28 and TRBJ1-1; D remains ambiguous. Germline V gives CDR1 MDHEN, CDR2 SYDVKM. This CDR3 is built from 14 residues. The germline V and J ends were trimmed by 5 bases and 1 base, with 11 bases remaining between them. CDR3 DNA sequence: TGTGCCAGCAGTGATCCCGGAGGGAACACTGAAGCTTTCTTT. Translating gives CASSDPGGNTEAFF.

In this sample, this clonotype turned up a few times. Written as DNA, the CDR3 is TGTGCCACCAGACCGGGACAGGCTTACAATGAGCAGTTCTTC. Translated, it gives CATRPGQAYNEQFF. The rearrangement uses TRBV27 and TRBJ2-1; 8 positions agree with TRBD1. V was clipped by 10 bases and J by 4 bases; unmatched bases: 9. Germline CDR1 and CDR2: MNHEY and SMNVEV (reference sequence). This CDR3 spans 14 amino acids.

This clonotype was seen more than once but under ten times. The J gene is TRBJ2-6, the V gene TRBV18, with D hard to call. CDR3 size: 15 residues. CDR1 KGHSH and CDR2 LQKENI come from the germline V gene. V was clipped by 6 bases and J by 0 bases, with 9 bases between them. CDR3 in amino acids: CASSPLNSGANVLTF. The CDR3 DNA follows: TGTGCCAGCTCTCCCCTCAACTCTGGGGCCAACGTCCTGACTTTC.

This clonotype was observed a few times. The rearrangement uses TRBV2 and TRBJ2-1; TRBD2 matches at 9 bases. Germline loops: CDR1 SNHLY, CDR2 FYNNEI. The CDR3 runs to 13 residues. V lost 6 bases to trimming and J lost 8 bases; unmatched junction nucleotides: 5. CDR3 residues: CASSVGLAYEQFF. The CDR3 DNA sequence: TGTGCCAGCAGCGTGGGACTAGCCTATGAGCAGTTCTTC.

The chain has TRBV5-1 and TRBJ1-1; D is unresolved. The germline V and J ends were trimmed by 5 bases and 5 bases, with 13 bases remaining between them. The CDR3 extends over 13 amino acids. Germline CDR1 SGHRS, CDR2 YFSETQ. CDR3 sequence: CASSPLGQTEAFF. CDR3 bases: TGCGCCAGCAGTCCTTTGGGTCAGACTGAAGCTTTCTTT.

This clonotype showed up just a few times. The rearrangement uses TRBV20-1 and TRBJ1-1, with D uncertain. Trimming left V 3 bases short and J 5 bases short, with 7 bases between. Germline V gene data show CDR1 as DFQATT and CDR2 as SNEGSKA (reference sequence). The CDR3 sequence is 11 residues long. The CDR3 bases are TGCAGTGCTAGTACGGGGACTGAAGCTTTCTTT. Its protein product is CSASTGTEAFF.

The chain has TRBV7-2 and TRBJ1-2; TRBD1 aligns across 7 bases. In germline, CDR1 is SGHTA, CDR2 FQGNSA. Trimming at V came to 6 bases and at J to 8 bases, leaving 9 bases not matched to a gene. The CDR3 is made up of 13 amino acids. The CDR3 loop is CASSLKTGWGYTF. The CDR3 DNA reads as TGTGCCAGCAGTCTCAAGACAGGGTGGGGCTACACCTTC.

The CDR3 nucleotides read TGTGCCAGCAGTGGACCGGGACCCCAAGAGACCCAGTACTTC. Its protein is CASSGPGPQETQYF. The rearrangement uses TRBV25-1 and TRBJ2-5; D possibly uses TRBD1 or TRBD2 (5 bases each). The germline V and J ends were trimmed by 4 bases and 1 base, with 10 bases remaining between them. The CDR3 runs 14 residues. Germline V gene data show CDR1 as MGHDK and CDR2 as SYGVNS.